This T cell receptor (beta chain) stems from a study of metastatic and nonmetastatic thyroid tumors. Study information: Repertoires from blood and tumor or nodule tissue of malignant and benign thyroid patients were compared.

The CDR3 has 15 residues. Germline V lookup: CDR1 MNHEY, CDR2 SVGAGI. V lost 5 bases to trimming and J lost 4 bases, with 17 bases between them. TCRdb re-called the PCR reads with MiXCR. Of roughly 34,000 clones listed, about 30% were seen once; the top ten hold roughly 15%. Every patient was untreated before thyroid surgery. The sequence was collected from a female donor with papillary thyroid cancer or a benign thyroid nodule (not recorded which). Some clones in this sample may be carry-over from other donors' samples. Sequencing used tumor tissue. The chain couples TRBV6-5 to TRBJ1-2; perhaps TRBD1 as D (5 bases). The CDR3 nucleotides read TGTGCCAGCAGTGTACTAGCGGGAGGGGCCTATGGCTACACCTTC. Translating gives CASSVLAGGAYGYTF.